This T cell receptor (beta chain) stems from a study of blood T cell repertoires in COVID-19. Ages ranged from roughly 18 to 100 years, with residence in 20 to 30 US areas. This CDR3 contains 16 residues. V lost 4 bases and J lost 3; bases outside the gene matches: 8. Germline V gives CDR1 SGHKS, CDR2 YYEKEE (reference sequence). In the study's own analysis: Amplified reference gene primers provided the basis for estimating nucleated cell counts. Here immunoSEQ multiplex PCR was the method, and the copy in TCRdb shows in-frame clones only, minus some. The DNA gave D and trimming, while V, J and clone size come from that table. This sample has about 350,000 clones, with roughly 90% found just once.

Sequences were obtained from PBMCs or T cells enriched from blood (not recorded which). This TCR was recovered from a young woman who had been exposed to COVID-19. This chain joins TRBV5-5 and TRBJ2-7; 12 nucleotides match TRBD2. The CDR3 loop is CASSASTSGSLYEQYF. CDR3 coding DNA: TGTGCCAGCAGCGCGTCGACTAGCGGGAGTCTCTACGAGCAGTACTTC.